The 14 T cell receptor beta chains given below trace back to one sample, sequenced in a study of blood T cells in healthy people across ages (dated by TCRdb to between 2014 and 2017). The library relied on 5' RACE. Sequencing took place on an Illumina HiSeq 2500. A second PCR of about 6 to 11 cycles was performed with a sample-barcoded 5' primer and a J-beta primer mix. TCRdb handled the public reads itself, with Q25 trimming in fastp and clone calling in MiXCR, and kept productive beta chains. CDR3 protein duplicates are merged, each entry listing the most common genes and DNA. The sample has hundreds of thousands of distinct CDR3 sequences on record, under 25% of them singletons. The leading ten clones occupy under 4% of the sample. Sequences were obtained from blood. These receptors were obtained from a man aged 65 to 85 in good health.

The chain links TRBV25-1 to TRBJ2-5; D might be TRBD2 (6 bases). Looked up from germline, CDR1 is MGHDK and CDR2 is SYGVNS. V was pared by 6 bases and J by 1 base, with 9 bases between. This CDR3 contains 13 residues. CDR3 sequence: CASRRGFQETQYF. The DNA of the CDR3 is TGTGCCAGCAGGCGGGGATTCCAAGAGACCCAGTACTTC.

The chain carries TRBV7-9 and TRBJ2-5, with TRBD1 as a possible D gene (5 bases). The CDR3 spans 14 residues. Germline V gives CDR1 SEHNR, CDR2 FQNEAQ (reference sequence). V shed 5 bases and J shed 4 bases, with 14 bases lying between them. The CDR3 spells CASSVSWGGETQYF. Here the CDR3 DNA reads TGTGCCAGCAGCGTTTCGTGGGGCGGAGAGACCCAGTACTTC.

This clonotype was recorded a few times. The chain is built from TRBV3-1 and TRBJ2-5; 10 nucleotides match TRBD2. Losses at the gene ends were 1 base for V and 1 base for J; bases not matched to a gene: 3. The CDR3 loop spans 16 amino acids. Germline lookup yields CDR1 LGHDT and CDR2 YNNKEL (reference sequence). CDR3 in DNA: TGTGCCAGCAGCCAAGTAACTAGCGGGACCCAAGAGACCCAGTACTTC. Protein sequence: CASSQVTSGTQETQYF.

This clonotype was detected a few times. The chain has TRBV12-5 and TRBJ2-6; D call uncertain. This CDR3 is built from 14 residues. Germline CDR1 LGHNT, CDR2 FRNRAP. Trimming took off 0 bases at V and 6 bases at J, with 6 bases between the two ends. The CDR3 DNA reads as TGTGCTAGTGGTTTGGTAGAATTGGCCAACGTCCTGACTTTC. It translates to CASGLVELANVLTF.

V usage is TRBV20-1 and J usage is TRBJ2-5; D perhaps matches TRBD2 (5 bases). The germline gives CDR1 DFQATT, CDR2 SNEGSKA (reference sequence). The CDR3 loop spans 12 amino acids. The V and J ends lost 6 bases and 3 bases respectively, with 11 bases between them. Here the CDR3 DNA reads TGCAGTGCGAGCGGAAGTGAAGAGACCCAGTACTTC. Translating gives CSASGSEETQYF.

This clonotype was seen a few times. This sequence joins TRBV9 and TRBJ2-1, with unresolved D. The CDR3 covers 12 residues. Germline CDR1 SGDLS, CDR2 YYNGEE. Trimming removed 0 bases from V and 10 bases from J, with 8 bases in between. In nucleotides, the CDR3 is TGTGCCAGCAGCGTAGATACAAGGGAGCAGTTCTTC. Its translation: CASSVDTREQFF.

In DNA form, the CDR3 reads TGTGCCAGCAGTTCGACGGCTCAGGGTTATGAGCAGTTCTTC. This gives the protein CASSSTAQGYEQFF. The gene calls are TRBV6-5 and TRBJ2-1, with D perhaps TRBD1 (5 bases). V shed 4 bases and J shed 8 bases, with 15 bases lying between them. Germline CDR1 MNHEY, CDR2 SVGAGI. The CDR3 has 14 residues.

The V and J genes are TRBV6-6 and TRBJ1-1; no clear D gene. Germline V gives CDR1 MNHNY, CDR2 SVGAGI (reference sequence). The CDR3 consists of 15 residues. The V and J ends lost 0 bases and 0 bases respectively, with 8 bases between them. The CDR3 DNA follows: TGTGCCAGCAGTTACTCGGCAGGAGTGAACACTGAAGCTTTCTTT. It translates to CASSYSAGVNTEAFF.

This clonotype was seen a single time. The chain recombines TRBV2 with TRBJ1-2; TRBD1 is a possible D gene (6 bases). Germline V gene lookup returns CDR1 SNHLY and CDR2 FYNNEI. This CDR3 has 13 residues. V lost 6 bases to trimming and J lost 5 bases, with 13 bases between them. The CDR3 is CASRTPGVYGYTF. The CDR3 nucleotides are TGTGCCAGCAGAACTCCAGGGGTGTATGGCTACACCTTC.

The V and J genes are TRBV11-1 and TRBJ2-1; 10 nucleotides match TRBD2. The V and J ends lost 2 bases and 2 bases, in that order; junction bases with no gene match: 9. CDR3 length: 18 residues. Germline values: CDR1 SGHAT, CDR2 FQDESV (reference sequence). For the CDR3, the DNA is TGTGCCAGCAGCTTACGGTCGATAGCGGGAGGTACCTACAATGAGCAGTTCTTC. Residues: CASSLRSIAGGTYNEQFF.

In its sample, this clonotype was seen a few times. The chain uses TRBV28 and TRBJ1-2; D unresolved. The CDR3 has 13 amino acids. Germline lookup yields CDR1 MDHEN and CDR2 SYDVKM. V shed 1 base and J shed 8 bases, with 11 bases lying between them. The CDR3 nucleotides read TGTGCCAGCAGTTTATCCCAGGTTCGGGGCTACACCTTC. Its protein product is CASSLSQVRGYTF.

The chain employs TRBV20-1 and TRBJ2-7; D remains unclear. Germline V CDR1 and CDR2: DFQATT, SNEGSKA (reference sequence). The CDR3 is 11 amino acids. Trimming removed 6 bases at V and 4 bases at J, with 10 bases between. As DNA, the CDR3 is TGCAGTGCCCCTGGAGCGTACGAGCAGTACTTC. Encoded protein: CSAPGAYEQYF.

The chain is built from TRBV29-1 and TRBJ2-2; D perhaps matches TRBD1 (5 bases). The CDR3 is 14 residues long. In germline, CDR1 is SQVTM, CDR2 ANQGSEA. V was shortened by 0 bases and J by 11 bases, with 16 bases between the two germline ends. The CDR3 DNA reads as TGCAGCGTTGAAGATCGGAGTCAGGGAATTGAGCTGTTTTTT. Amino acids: CSVEDRSQGIELFF.

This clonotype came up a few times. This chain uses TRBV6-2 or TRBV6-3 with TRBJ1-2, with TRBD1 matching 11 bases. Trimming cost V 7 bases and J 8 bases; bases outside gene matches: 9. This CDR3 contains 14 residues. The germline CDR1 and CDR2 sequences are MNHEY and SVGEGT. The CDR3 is CASNIGQGARGYTF. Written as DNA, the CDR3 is TGTGCCAGCAACATCGGACAGGGGGCCCGAGGCTACACCTTC.